The table lists the clone carrying this TCR beta chain with many counts. TCRdb reanalysed the 5' RACE reads using MiXCR and keeps one entry per CDR3 protein. The sample yields about 720,000 distinct CDR3 sequences, 8.5% to 9% seen once. The data are from a study of identical twins. These data also formed part of another study, on yellow fever vaccine responses in identical twins.

Specimen: PBMCs. The clonotype originates from a young woman in good health.

The CDR3 spells CASSQSTSTDTQYF. Written as DNA, the CDR3 is TGTGCCAGCAGCCAAAGTACTAGCACAGATACGCAGTATTTT. The V and J genes are TRBV7-9 and TRBJ2-3; D unresolved. Deletions cut 5 bases from V and 0 bases from J, with 9 bases between. This CDR3 is built from 14 residues. In germline, CDR1 is SEHNR, CDR2 FQNEAQ (reference sequence).